The clone carrying this TCR beta chain was seen ten or more times. Antigen specificity is unknown. This record comes from a study of spatial heterogeneity in lung cancer. In the study overall: Consistently, beta-chain sequences turned up in larger numbers than alpha-chain sequences did. Each distinct TCR and UMI combination averaged more than ten appearances in raw reads. Study-wide results and limits: Tumoral mutation counts were tracked by counts of expanded intratumoral alpha and beta TCRs.

In germline, CDR1 is SNHLY, CDR2 FYNNEI. Trimming cost V 6 bases and J 4 bases; bases outside gene matches: 11. This CDR3 is built from 15 residues. TCRdb recomputed calls from the 5' RACE reads with MiXCR, one row per CDR3 protein. The sample yields a few thousand distinct CDR3 sequences, 35% to 40% seen once. The time point denotes: sample taken at primary tumor resection. Samples were obtained from some 70 donors, all untreated early-stage non-small cell lung cancer patients. Unsorted samples of tumor, nontumor lung or frozen PBMC had their whole RNA sequenced. The source was lung tumor tissue, collected at surgery. The sequence derives from a male donor with early-stage non-small cell lung cancer. The chain employs TRBV2 and TRBJ2-7, with TRBD2 matching 8 bases. This chain's CDR3 is CASSSSGTQNYEQYF. The CDR3 DNA follows: TGTGCCAGCAGCAGTAGCGGGACTCAGAATTACGAGCAGTACTTC. Full variable domain (outside the CDR3, taken from reference TRBV2 and TRBJ2-7): EPEVTQTPSHQVTQMGQEVILRCVPISNHLYFYWYRQILGQKVEFLVSFYNNEISEKSEIFDDQFSVERPDGSNFTLKIRSTKLEDSAMYFCASSSSGTQNYEQYFGPGTRLTVT.